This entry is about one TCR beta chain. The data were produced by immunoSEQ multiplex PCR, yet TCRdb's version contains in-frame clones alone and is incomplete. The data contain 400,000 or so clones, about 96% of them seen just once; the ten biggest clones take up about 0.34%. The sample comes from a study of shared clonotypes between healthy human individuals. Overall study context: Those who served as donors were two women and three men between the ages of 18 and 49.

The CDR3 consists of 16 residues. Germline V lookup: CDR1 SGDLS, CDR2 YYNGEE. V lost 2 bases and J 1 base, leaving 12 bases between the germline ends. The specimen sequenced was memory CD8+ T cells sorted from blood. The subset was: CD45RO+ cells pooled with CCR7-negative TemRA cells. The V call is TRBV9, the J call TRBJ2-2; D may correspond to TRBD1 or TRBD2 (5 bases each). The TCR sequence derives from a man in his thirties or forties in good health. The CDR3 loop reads CASSVSGGLNTGELFF. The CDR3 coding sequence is TGTGCCAGCAGCGTGAGTGGGGGATTGAACACCGGGGAGCTGTTTTTT.